The clone carrying this TCR beta chain came up many times. This record belongs to a study of tumor and adjacent non-tumor tissue in lung cancer. The template was RNA from unsorted bulk tissue. Three rounds of nested PCR, following a modified ARM-PCR protocol, produced the TCRbeta library. TCRdb used MiXCR to reprocess the multiplex PCR reads, holding one entry per CDR3 protein. This table has about 200,000 distinct CDR3 sequences, less than 80% appearing once. Sequenced: lung tumor tissue. The sequence came from a man in his sixties with non-small cell lung cancer.

The CDR3 is CASSLEGGVSTEAFF. The DNA for the CDR3 is TGTGCCAGCAGCTTAGAAGGTGGGGTTAGCACTGAAGCTTTCTTT. The chain recombines TRBV11-2 with TRBJ1-1, with unresolved D. Trimming left V 0 bases short and J 4 bases short, with 12 bases between. CDR1 SGHAT and CDR2 FQNNGV come from the germline V gene. The CDR3 has 15 amino acids.